Following are 22 T cell receptor beta chains from one sample sequenced in a study of graft-versus-host responses after intestinal transplantation. Investigators plated approximately 200,000 CFSE-labeled responder cells together with approximately 200,000 irradiated stimulator cells labeled with violet dye. TCRdb keeps only in-frame clones here, not all; method: immunoSEQ multiplex PCR. In the table there are over 15,000 clones, approximately 39% of which are singletons. The sequences come from alloreactive CD8+ T cells from a mixed lymphocyte reaction culture, collected before intestinal transplant. Sample subset: CFSE-low proliferating T cells sorted from roughly six-day pre-transplant mixed lymphocyte reaction (GvH or HvG direction). These receptors were obtained from a human patient who received an intestinal transplant.

The chain employs TRBV28 and TRBJ2-1; D unclear. Trimming stripped 2 bases from V and 2 bases from J, with 10 bases between. The CDR3 length is 15 residues. Germline V gene lookup returns CDR1 MDHEN and CDR2 SYDVKM. CDR3 residues: CASSLIDSTYNEQFF. The CDR3 DNA reads TGTGCCAGCAGTTTAATCGACTCGACCTACAATGAGCAGTTCTTC. Variable domain in full (rest from reference TRBV28 and TRBJ2-1): DVKVTQSSRYLVKRTGEKVFLECVQDMDHENMFWYRQDPGLGLRLIYFSYDVKMKEKGDIPEGYSVSREKKERFSLILESASTNQTSMYLCASSLIDSTYNEQFFGPGTRLTVL.

The V call is TRBV28, the J call TRBJ2-5; D unresolved. Germline CDR1 MDHEN, CDR2 SYDVKM. Between the trimmed V and J ends, which lost 1 base and 1 base, there was a span of 10 bases. The CDR3 extends over 15 amino acids. CDR3 residues: CASSLYLGSQETQYF. The CDR3 DNA reads TGTGCCAGCAGTTTATACTTAGGTTCCCAAGAGACCCAGTACTTC.

V and J are TRBV29-1 and TRBJ2-7, with no clear D. The V gene lost 3 bases and the J gene lost 1 base, with 10 bases spanning the gap. This CDR3 has 13 residues. Germline V lookup: CDR1 SQVTM, CDR2 ANQGSEA. CDR3 sequence: CSVESEESYEQYF. The CDR3 DNA reads as TGCAGCGTTGAGTCAGAAGAATCCTACGAGCAGTACTTC.

This clone turned up a few times. The chain joins TRBV6-6 to TRBJ2-1, with D maybe TRBD2 (6 bases). Germline-derived CDR1 and CDR2 are MNHNY and SVGAGI (reference sequence). V dropped 0 bases and J dropped 6 bases, with 6 bases sitting between them. The CDR3 covers 13 residues. CDR3 DNA sequence: TGTGCCAGCAGTTACTCGACTAGCAATGAGCAGTTCTTC. Protein sequence: CASSYSTSNEQFF.

The chain combines TRBV11-2 with TRBJ2-5, with D possibly being TRBD1 or TRBD2 (5 bases each). The CDR3 has 15 residues. Germline V gives CDR1 SGHAT, CDR2 FQNNGV. V was cut by 1 base and J by 5 bases, with 14 bases left in between. This chain's CDR3 is CASSLGLRDRETQYF. The DNA of the CDR3 is TGTGCCAGCAGCTTAGGGCTCAGGGACCGGGAGACCCAGTACTTC.

The chain recombines TRBV5-5 with TRBJ1-2; TRBD1 aligns across 7 bases. Trimming at V came to 3 bases and at J to 4 bases, leaving 3 bases not matched to a gene. CDR1 SGHKS and CDR2 YYEKEE come from the germline V gene (reference sequence). There are 13 residues in the CDR3. The CDR3 loop is CASSSDRVYGYTF. Written as DNA, the CDR3 is TGTGCCAGCAGCTCCGACAGGGTCTATGGCTACACCTTC.

This clone was detected only a few times. The gene calls are TRBV27 and TRBJ1-6; D unresolved. CDR3 size: 14 residues. V was pared by 11 bases and J by 8 bases, with 19 bases between. Germline V lookup: CDR1 MNHEY, CDR2 SMNVEV (reference sequence). The CDR3 loop is CASLPEGGDSPLHF. Written as DNA, the CDR3 is TGTGCCTCTCTCCCTGAGGGTGGGGATTCACCCCTCCACTTT.

The chain links TRBV4-1 to TRBJ2-1; possible D gene TRBD2, 6 bases. Germline lookup yields CDR1 MGHRA and CDR2 YSYEKL. V was pared by 0 bases and J by 8 bases, with 8 bases between. The length of the CDR3 is 13 residues. CDR3 sequence reads: CASSQEEGHEQFF. The CDR3 DNA sequence: TGCGCCAGCAGCCAAGAGGAGGGGCATGAGCAGTTCTTC.

The sample holds a few counts of this clone. J is TRBJ2-2 and V is TRBV29-1, with 9 bases aligning to TRBD2. Germline assignment: CDR1 SQVTM and CDR2 ANQGSEA. Germline trimming cut 7 bases from V and 1 base from J; bases unmatched to any gene: 10. CDR3 length: 16 residues. The CDR3 sequence is CSGLLAGAWNTGELFF. The CDR3 nucleotides read TGCAGCGGCCTACTAGCGGGTGCGTGGAACACCGGGGAGCTGTTTTTT.

This clone occurred a few times. This rearrangement joins TRBV28 to TRBJ1-2; no definite D call. This CDR3 has 15 residues. V lost 1 base to trimming and J lost 6 bases, with 15 bases between them. Germline V gives CDR1 MDHEN, CDR2 SYDVKM. CDR3 amino acids: CASSLYTGDPNGYTF. The CDR3 region has the DNA TGTGCCAGCAGTTTATATACCGGGGATCCAAATGGCTACACCTTC.

The chain links TRBV15 to TRBJ2-7, with D uncertain. Germline CDR1 LNHNV, CDR2 YYDKDF (reference sequence). The CDR3 has 12 amino acids. V lost 5 bases and J 3 bases, leaving 8 bases between the germline ends. CDR3 sequence: CATSGLSYEQYF. The CDR3 nucleotides read TGTGCCACCAGCGGCCTAAGCTACGAGCAGTACTTC.

The chain carries TRBV25-1 and TRBJ2-1; no definite D call. Trimming took 1 base from V and 3 from J, leaving 13 bases between them. The CDR3 totals 16 residues. Germline assignment: CDR1 MGHDK and CDR2 SYGVNS. This chain's CDR3 is CASSEWLVPLYNEQFF. DNA for the CDR3: TGTGCCAGCAGTGAATGGTTGGTCCCCCTCTACAATGAGCAGTTCTTC.

The genes are TRBV4-1 and TRBJ2-3; 8 nucleotides line up with TRBD2. Germline loops: CDR1 MGHRA, CDR2 YSYEKL. The CDR3 consists of 15 residues. V was clipped by 2 bases and J by 6 bases; unmatched bases: 7. CDR3 residues: CASSQNSGAWDTQYF. The CDR3, as DNA: TGCGCCAGCAGCCAAAATAGCGGGGCCTGGGATACGCAGTATTTT.

CDR3: CASSPQGALSNQPQHF. The CDR3 bases are TGTGCCAGCAGCCCTCAGGGGGCATTAAGCAATCAGCCCCAGCATTTT. The chain is built from TRBV9 and TRBJ1-5, with TRBD1 matching 8 bases. The CDR3 is 16 amino acids. The germline V gene has CDR1 SGDLS and CDR2 YYNGEE. Trimming took 4 bases from V and 1 from J; bases not matched to a gene: 7.

This clone was found once. The chain couples TRBV18 to TRBJ1-3; D is ambiguous. V lost 0 bases and J 1 base, leaving 10 bases between the germline ends. The CDR3 contains 16 residues. Germline-derived CDR1 and CDR2 are KGHSH and LQKENI. The CDR3 DNA is TGTGCCAGCTCACCACCCCCGGAAGAATCTGGAAACACCATATATTTT. The encoded protein is CASSPPPEESGNTIYF.

The rearrangement joins TRBV10-1 to TRBJ1-5; 8 positions agree with TRBD1. The CDR3 has 16 residues. With 3 bases clipped from V and 7 bases from J, the junction kept 11 bases outside the gene matches. The germline gives CDR1 WNHNN, CDR2 SYGVQD (reference sequence). The CDR3 sequence: CASSEKVQGARQPQHF. CDR3 DNA: TGCGCCAGCAGTGAAAAGGTTCAGGGGGCTCGGCAGCCCCAGCATTTT.

This clone ranks as large (0.1 to 1%). The chain carries TRBV5-6 and TRBJ2-7; 9 positions match TRBD1. The trim removed 2 bases at V and 2 bases at J, leaving 2 bases unmatched. In germline, CDR1 is SGHDT, CDR2 YYEEEE. The CDR3 is made up of 14 amino acids. The CDR3 loop is CASSFGTGTYEQYF. The DNA for the CDR3 is TGTGCCAGCAGCTTCGGGACAGGGACCTACGAGCAGTACTTC.

This clone was seen a few times. J is TRBJ2-7 and V is TRBV6-4, with 8 bases aligning to TRBD1. Looked up from germline, CDR1 is MRHNA and CDR2 is SNTAGT. The CDR3 loop spans 13 amino acids. The V gene end was trimmed by 11 bases and the J gene end by 4 bases; junction bases not matched to a gene: 10. As DNA, the CDR3 is TGTGCCGGAGGACAGGGATATTCTTACGAGCAGTACTTC. Amino acids: CAGGQGYSYEQYF.

The rearrangement joins TRBV19 to TRBJ1-2, with D uncertain. This CDR3 comprises 17 residues. The V gene's germline CDR1 is LNHDA and CDR2 SQIVND (reference sequence). The V end was cut by 5 bases, the J end by 1 base, with 20 bases between. The CDR3 is CASSLQMPFVGNYGYTF. CDR3 DNA sequence: TGTGCCAGTAGTCTCCAGATGCCATTCGTGGGTAACTATGGCTACACCTTC.

This clone was counted a few times. The chain joins TRBV7-7 to TRBJ2-6; no clear D. Deletions cut 8 bases from V and 1 base from J, with 6 bases between. Germline V gives CDR1 SSHAT, CDR2 FNYEAQ (reference sequence). The CDR3 contains 13 residues. DNA for the CDR3: TGTGCCAGCTCGCGTTCTGGGGCCAACGTCCTGACTTTC. Residues: CASSRSGANVLTF.

The chain couples TRBV7-4 to TRBJ2-7; D gene uncertain. V lost 5 bases and J 6 bases, leaving 14 bases between the germline ends. This CDR3 has 13 amino acids. The V gene's germline CDR1 is SGHVT and CDR2 SQSDAQ. The CDR3: CASSHEPFAEQYF. The CDR3 coding sequence is TGTGCCAGCAGCCACGAACCTTTTGCCGAGCAGTACTTC. Complete variable domain (other parts from reference TRBV7-4 and TRBJ2-7): GAGVSQSPRYKVAKRGRDVALRCDSISGHVTLYWYRQTLGQGSEVLTYSQSDAQRDKSGRPSGRFSAERPERSVSTLKIQRTEQGDSAVYLCASSHEPFAEQYFGPGTRLTVT.

The chain recombines TRBV9 with TRBJ2-7; D remains ambiguous. V lost 4 bases and J lost 0, with 14 bases in between. Germline V gene sequence: CDR1 SGDLS, CDR2 YYNGEE. The CDR3 is made up of 15 amino acids. CDR3 protein: CASSQGRSVSYEQYF. Written as DNA, the CDR3 is TGTGCCAGCAGCCAAGGTCGGTCAGTCTCCTACGAGCAGTACTTC.